These 5 T cell receptor beta chains were sequenced from one sample in a study of spatial heterogeneity in lung cancer. Study observations and caveats: Counts that tracked tumor mutation counts were those of expanded intratumoral alpha and beta TCRs.

The time point was: sample taken at primary tumor resection. In TCRdb, the 5' RACE reads were re-called with MiXCR into one record per CDR3 protein. The table includes tens of thousands of distinct CDR3 sequences, approximately 4.3% detected once. These receptors' antigens are unknown. This sample comprised lung tumor tissue, obtained at surgery. These receptors were obtained from a male donor with early-stage non-small cell lung cancer.

This clonotype was counted at least ten times. The chain couples TRBV5-1 to TRBJ1-4; maybe TRBD1 (5 bases). The V gene lost 0 bases and the J gene lost 3 bases, with 9 bases spanning the gap. The germline CDR1 and CDR2 sequences are SGHRS and YFSETQ. The CDR3 covers 15 residues. CDR3 DNA sequence: TGCGCCAGCAGCTTGGACGGAGGGGCTAATGAAAAACTGTTTTTT. Residues: CASSLDGGANEKLFF.

Regarding this clonotype: A much larger clone sits a single nucleotide away, making a read error possible. This rearrangement joins TRBV7-2 to TRBJ2-7; D tentatively fits TRBD1 or TRBD2 (6 bases each). From germline, CDR1 is SGHTA and CDR2 FQGNSA. The CDR3 totals 14 residues. CDR3 protein: CAGSLGGLSYEQYF. The CDR3 bases are TGTGCCGGCAGCTTAGGGGGACTTTCCTACGAGCAGTACTTC.

This clonotype was seen at least ten times. The rearrangement joins TRBV30 to TRBJ1-6; D might be TRBD1 (6 bases). The length of the CDR3 is 17 residues. CDR1 and CDR2 from the germline V gene are GTSNPN and SVGIG (reference sequence). Trimming removed 2 bases from V and 1 base from J, with 15 bases in between. The CDR3 reads CAWSLTGRGSYNSPLHF. The DNA for the CDR3 is TGTGCCTGGAGTTTAACAGGGAGAGGATCCTATAATTCACCCCTCCACTTT.

This clonotype was detected many times. V and J are TRBV11-2 and TRBJ2-7, with TRBD2 matching over 8 bases. Germline trimming cut 2 bases from V and 5 bases from J; bases unmatched to any gene: 8. The CDR3 runs 15 residues. CDR1 and CDR2 (germline): SGHAT, FQNNGV. CDR3 residues: CASSLMASGFHEQYF. CDR3 sequence (DNA): TGTGCCAGCAGCTTAATGGCTAGCGGGTTCCACGAGCAGTACTTC.

This clonotype was counted at least ten times. This chain joins TRBV6-5 and TRBJ2-3; D is ambiguous. V lost 0 bases and J 2 bases, leaving 6 bases between the germline ends. Germline V CDR1 and CDR2: MNHEY, SVGAGI. This CDR3 is built from 14 residues. CDR3 nucleotide sequence: TGTGCCAGCAGTTACTCACACTACACAGATACGCAGTATTTT. It yields the protein CASSYSHYTDTQYF.